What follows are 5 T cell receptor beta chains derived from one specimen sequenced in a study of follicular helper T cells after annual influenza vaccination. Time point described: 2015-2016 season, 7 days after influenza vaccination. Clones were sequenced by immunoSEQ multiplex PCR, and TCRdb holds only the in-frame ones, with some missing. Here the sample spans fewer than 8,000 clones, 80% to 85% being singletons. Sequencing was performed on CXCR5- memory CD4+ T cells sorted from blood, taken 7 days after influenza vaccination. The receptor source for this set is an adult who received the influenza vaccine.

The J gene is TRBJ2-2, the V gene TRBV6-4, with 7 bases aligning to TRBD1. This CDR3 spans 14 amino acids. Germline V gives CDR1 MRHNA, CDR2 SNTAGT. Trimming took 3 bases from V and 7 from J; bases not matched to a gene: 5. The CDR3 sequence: CASSEDRAGGELFF. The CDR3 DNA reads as TGTGCCAGCAGTGAAGACAGGGCTGGCGGGGAGCTGTTTTTT.

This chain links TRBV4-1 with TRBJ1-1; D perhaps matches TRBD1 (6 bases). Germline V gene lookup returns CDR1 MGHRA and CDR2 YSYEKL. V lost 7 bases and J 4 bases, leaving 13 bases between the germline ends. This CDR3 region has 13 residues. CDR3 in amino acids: CASTPRGSTEAFF. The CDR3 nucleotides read TGCGCCAGCACACCGAGGGGGTCCACTGAAGCTTTCTTT.

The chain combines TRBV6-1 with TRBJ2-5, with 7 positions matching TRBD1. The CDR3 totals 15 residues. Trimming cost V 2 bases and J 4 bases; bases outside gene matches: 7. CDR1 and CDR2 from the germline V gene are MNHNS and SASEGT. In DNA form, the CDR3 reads TGTGCCAGCAGTGAAAACAGGGGTCGGGCAGAGACCCAGTACTTC. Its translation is CASSENRGRAETQYF.

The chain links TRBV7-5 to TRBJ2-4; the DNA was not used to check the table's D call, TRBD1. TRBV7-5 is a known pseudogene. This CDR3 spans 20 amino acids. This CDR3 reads CVRSLGGFRTDTQGIRIQYF. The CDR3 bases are TGTGTCAGAAGCTTAGGGGGTTTTCGGACAGACACCCAGGGGATTCGGATTCAGTACTTC.

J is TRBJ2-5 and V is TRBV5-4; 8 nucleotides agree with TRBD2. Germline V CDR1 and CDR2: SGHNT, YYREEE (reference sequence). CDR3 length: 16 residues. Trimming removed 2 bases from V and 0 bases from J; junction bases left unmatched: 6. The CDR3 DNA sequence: TGTGCCAGCAGCTTTCGGGGGGGAACGTACCAAGAGACCCAGTACTTC. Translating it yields CASSFRGGTYQETQYF.